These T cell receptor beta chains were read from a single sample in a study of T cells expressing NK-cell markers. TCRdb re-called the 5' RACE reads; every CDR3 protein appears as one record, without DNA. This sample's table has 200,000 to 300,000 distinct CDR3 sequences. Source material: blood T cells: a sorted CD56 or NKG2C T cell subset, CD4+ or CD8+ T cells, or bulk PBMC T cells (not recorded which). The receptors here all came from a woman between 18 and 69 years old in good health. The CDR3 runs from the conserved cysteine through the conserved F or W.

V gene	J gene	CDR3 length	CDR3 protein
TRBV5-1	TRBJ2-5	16	CASSLQAGLQAETQYF
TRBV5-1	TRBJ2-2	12	CASSPYEGELFF
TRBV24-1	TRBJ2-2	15	CATSRGTSIGGELFF
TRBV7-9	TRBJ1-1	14	CASSFITGGTEAFF
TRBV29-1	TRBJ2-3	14	CSVVGRIFTDTQYF
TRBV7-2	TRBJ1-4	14	CASSFGFIREKLFF
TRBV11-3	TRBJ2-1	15	CASSPYEGVYNEQFF
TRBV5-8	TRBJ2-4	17	CASSLARDRVFKNIQYF
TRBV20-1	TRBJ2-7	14	CSAPAGSYSYEQYF
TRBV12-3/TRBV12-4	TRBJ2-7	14	CASSLWTGLEEQYF
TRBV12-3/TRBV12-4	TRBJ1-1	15	CASIGRGVLNTEAFF
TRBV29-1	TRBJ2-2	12	CSAAWVTGELFF
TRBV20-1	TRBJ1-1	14	CSARDGRGSTEAFF
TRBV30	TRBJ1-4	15	CAWRRPGTGDEKLFF
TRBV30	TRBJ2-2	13	CAWSVGPTGELFF
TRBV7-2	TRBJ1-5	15	CASSLAWGSNQPQHF
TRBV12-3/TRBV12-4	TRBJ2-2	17	CASSLGTSGTRIGELFF